A selection of T cell receptor beta chains follows, all from one sample in a study of OX40 agonist ivuxolimab in advanced cancers. Clones were read by immunoSEQ multiplex PCR, and TCRdb kept only the in-frame ones, dropping some. The data show tens of thousands of clones, with roughly 89% seen just once and approximately 0.35% held by the top ten. Sequencing was performed on CD4+ or CD8+ T cells sorted from blood, taken in a trial of the OX40 agonist ivuxolimab. The receptor source for this set is an adult with an advanced solid tumor such as melanoma, head and neck, liver or kidney cancer. CDR3s include the opening cysteine and the closing phenylalanine or tryptophan. A D gene is named only where the DNA matches it firmly. The size entry is marked missing in some rows and otherwise reads once, few, many or a size class.

j_gene: TRBJ2-3; d_gene: TRBD2; len: 16; abundance: -; v_gene: TRBV9; CDR3nt: TGTGCCAGCAGCGTAGCTTGGGCGGGAGGAGAATATACGCAGTATTTT; CDR3aa: CASSVAWAGGEYTQYF
j_gene: TRBJ1-1; d_gene: -; len: 12; abundance: -; v_gene: TRBV2; CDR3nt: TGTGCCAGCGGACGGACAGTGACTGAAGCTTTCTTT; CDR3aa: CASGRTVTEAFF
j_gene: TRBJ1-1; d_gene: -; len: 14; abundance: medium-sized; v_gene: TRBV7-9; CDR3nt: TGTGCCAGCAGCTTTCCGGGGTCGAACACTGAAGCTTTCTTT; CDR3aa: CASSFPGSNTEAFF
j_gene: TRBJ2-7; d_gene: -; len: 13; abundance: few; v_gene: TRBV5-1; CDR3nt: TGCGCCAGCAGCTACGACAGAGCCTACGAGCAGTACTTC; CDR3aa: CASSYDRAYEQYF
j_gene: TRBJ2-3; d_gene: -; len: 13; abundance: -; v_gene: TRBV7-2; CDR3nt: TGTGCCAGCAGCTTATTTTATGGAGATACGCAGTATTTT; CDR3aa: CASSLFYGDTQYF
j_gene: TRBJ1-1; d_gene: -; len: 15; abundance: -; v_gene: TRBV9; CDR3nt: TGTGCCAGCAGCGTAGGAGACAATCGGAAGACTGAAGCTTTCTTT; CDR3aa: CASSVGDNRKTEAFF
j_gene: TRBJ1-6; d_gene: TRBD1; len: 16; abundance: -; v_gene: TRBV6-1; CDR3nt: TGTGCCAGCAGTGTCGCCGAGACAGGGAGCAATTCACCCCTCCACTTT; CDR3aa: CASSVAETGSNSPLHF
j_gene: TRBJ1-2; d_gene: TRBD1; len: 15; abundance: few; v_gene: TRBV27; CDR3nt: TGTGCCAGCAGTTTGCGAACAGGGGGCCCCAGGAGCTACACCTTC; CDR3aa: CASSLRTGGPRSYTF
j_gene: TRBJ1-1; d_gene: -; len: 13; abundance: -; v_gene: TRBV11-3; CDR3nt: TGTGCCAGCAGCTTAGCAGGCGACGGAAAAGCTTTCTTT; CDR3aa: CASSLAGDGKAFF
j_gene: TRBJ1-1; d_gene: TRBD1; len: 14; abundance: -; v_gene: TRBV28; CDR3nt: TGTGCCAGCAGCTCTCCACAGGGGCGAAATGAAGCTTTCTTT; CDR3aa: CASSSPQGRNEAFF
j_gene: TRBJ2-3; d_gene: -; len: 15; abundance: -; v_gene: TRBV30; CDR3nt: TGTGCCTGGTCCAGCACCCGAGTGAGCACAGATACGCAGTATTTT; CDR3aa: CAWSSTRVSTDTQYF
j_gene: TRBJ2-1; d_gene: -; len: 18; abundance: -; v_gene: TRBV28; CDR3nt: TGTGCCAGCAAAGAGATGAGTTCATTCGGACAGCTTATCAATGAGCAGTTCTTC; CDR3aa: CASKEMSSFGQLINEQFF
j_gene: TRBJ1-4; d_gene: -; len: 14; abundance: -; v_gene: TRBV30; CDR3nt: TGTGCCTGGAGTAGAGGACGGATTAATGAAAAACTGTTTTTT; CDR3aa: CAWSRGRINEKLFF
j_gene: TRBJ2-1; d_gene: -; len: 15; abundance: -; v_gene: TRBV25-1; CDR3nt: TGTGCCAGCAGTACCAAGGTGGACCTCTACAATGAGCAGTTCTTC; CDR3aa: CASSTKVDLYNEQFF
j_gene: TRBJ1-4; d_gene: -; len: 13; abundance: -; v_gene: TRBV7-2; CDR3nt: TGTGCCAGCAGCTTAGTGATCCGTGAAAAACTGTTTTTT; CDR3aa: CASSLVIREKLFF
j_gene: TRBJ2-2; d_gene: -; len: 17; abundance: -; v_gene: TRBV5-6; CDR3nt: TGTGCCAGCAGCTTGGAGAATCAACAGGGACGCACCGGGGAGCTGTTTTTT; CDR3aa: CASSLENQQGRTGELFF
j_gene: TRBJ1-1; d_gene: -; len: 13; abundance: -; v_gene: TRBV19; CDR3nt: TGTGCCAGTAGTGCCAGGGCAGACACTGAAGCTTTCTTT; CDR3aa: CASSARADTEAFF
j_gene: TRBJ2-5; d_gene: TRBD2; len: 14; abundance: -; v_gene: TRBV27; CDR3nt: TGTGCCAGTGGTGGTAGCGGGAGGCATGGGACCCAGTACTTC; CDR3aa: CASGGSGRHGTQYF
j_gene: TRBJ1-1; d_gene: -; len: 14; abundance: -; v_gene: TRBV10-1; CDR3nt: TGCGCCAGCAATTCGTTGACCCAGAACACTGAAGCTTTCTTT; CDR3aa: CASNSLTQNTEAFF
j_gene: TRBJ2-7; d_gene: -; len: 11; abundance: -; v_gene: TRBV7-9; CDR3nt: TGTGCCAGCAGCTTAGCTTTGGTGCAGTACTTC; CDR3aa: CASSLALVQYF
j_gene: TRBJ1-1; d_gene: -; len: 14; abundance: -; v_gene: TRBV12-5; CDR3nt: TGTGCTAGTGGTTCCGGGGCGTGGGGGACTGAAGCTTTCTTT; CDR3aa: CASGSGAWGTEAFF
j_gene: TRBJ2-7; d_gene: -; len: 15; abundance: -; v_gene: TRBV30; CDR3nt: TGTGCCTGGAGTGTAGGCGTCAGGGGCGCCTACGAGCAGTACTTC; CDR3aa: CAWSVGVRGAYEQYF
j_gene: TRBJ1-1; d_gene: -; len: 16; abundance: -; v_gene: TRBV7-2; CDR3nt: TGTGCCAGCAGCTTAACCGGACAGAGGACGGACACTGAAGCTTTCTTT; CDR3aa: CASSLTGQRTDTEAFF
j_gene: TRBJ2-1; d_gene: -; len: 15; abundance: -; v_gene: TRBV5-6; CDR3nt: TGTGCCAGCAGCGCTAATGGGAGGCCTCGGAATGAGCAGTTCTTC; CDR3aa: CASSANGRPRNEQFF
j_gene: TRBJ1-1; d_gene: TRBD1; len: 12; abundance: -; v_gene: TRBV11-2; CDR3nt: TGTGCACAGGGGCCTCGCGGCACTGAAGCTTTCTTT; CDR3aa: CAQGPRGTEAFF
j_gene: TRBJ2-1; d_gene: TRBD1; len: 16; abundance: -; v_gene: TRBV7-8; CDR3nt: TGTGCCAGCAGCTCCAACGACAGGGGCCTCTACAATGAGCAGTTCTTC; CDR3aa: CASSSNDRGLYNEQFF
j_gene: TRBJ2-2; d_gene: -; len: 17; abundance: -; v_gene: TRBV18; CDR3nt: TGTGCCAGCTCCCCTAAACCCGGGACACTAAACACCGGGGAGCTGTTTTTT; CDR3aa: CASSPKPGTLNTGELFF
j_gene: TRBJ2-7; d_gene: TRBD1; len: 17; abundance: once; v_gene: TRBV11-2; CDR3nt: TGTGCCAGCAGCGAGACAGCCATACAGGGGGCGCGGTACGAGCAGTACTTC; CDR3aa: CASSETAIQGARYEQYF
j_gene: TRBJ1-1; d_gene: -; len: 17; abundance: -; v_gene: TRBV12-1; CDR3nt: TGTGCCAGCAGCTTTGCTATACACGCGATCATGAACACTGAAGCTTTCTTT; CDR3aa: CASSFAIHAIMNTEAFF